This section outlines one T cell receptor (beta chain) sequence together with its context. What it binds is unknown. The data are from a study of blood T cells in healthy people across ages. It was 8 to 10 milliliters of peripheral blood that were drawn from each donor. Overall study results and limits: Unknown CMV status may confound age-related changes in expanded clones.

Primers used in a second PCR of roughly 7 to 11 cycles were a sample-barcoded 5' primer and a J-beta primer mix. TCRdb fed the 5' RACE reads into MiXCR, producing one record per CDR3 protein. This sample has roughly 830,000 distinct CDR3 sequences; approximately 59% occur once, and the top ten carry 25% to 35%. Germline V gene data show CDR1 as LGHNA and CDR2 as YSLEER. V was cut by 1 base and J by 0 bases, with 13 bases left in between. This CDR3 has 18 amino acids. Sequencing used blood. The sequence was obtained from a man under 40 in good health. The chain has TRBV4-3 and TRBJ2-6; no definite D call. CDR3 protein: CASSQVGHGDSGANVLTF. CDR3 in DNA: TGCGCCAGCAGCCAAGTAGGGCATGGGGACTCTGGGGCCAACGTCCTGACTTTC.